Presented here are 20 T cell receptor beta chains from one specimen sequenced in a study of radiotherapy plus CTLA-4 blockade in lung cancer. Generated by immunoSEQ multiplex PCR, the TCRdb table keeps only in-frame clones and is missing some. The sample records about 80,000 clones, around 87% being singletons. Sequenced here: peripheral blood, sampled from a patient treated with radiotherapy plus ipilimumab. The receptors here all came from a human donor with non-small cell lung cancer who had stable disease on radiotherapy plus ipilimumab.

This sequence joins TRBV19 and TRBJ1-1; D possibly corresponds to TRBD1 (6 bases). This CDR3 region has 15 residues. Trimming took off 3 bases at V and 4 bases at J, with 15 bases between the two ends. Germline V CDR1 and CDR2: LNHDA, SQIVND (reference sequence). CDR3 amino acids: CASSIHPDRSTEAFF. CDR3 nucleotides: TGTGCCAGTAGTATCCACCCGGACAGATCCACTGAAGCTTTCTTT.

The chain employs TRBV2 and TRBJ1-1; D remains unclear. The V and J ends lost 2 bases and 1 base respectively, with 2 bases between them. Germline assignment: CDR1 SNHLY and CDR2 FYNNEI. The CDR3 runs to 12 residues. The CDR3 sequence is CASSEPNTEAFF. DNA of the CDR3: TGTGCCAGCAGTGAACCGAACACTGAAGCTTTCTTT.

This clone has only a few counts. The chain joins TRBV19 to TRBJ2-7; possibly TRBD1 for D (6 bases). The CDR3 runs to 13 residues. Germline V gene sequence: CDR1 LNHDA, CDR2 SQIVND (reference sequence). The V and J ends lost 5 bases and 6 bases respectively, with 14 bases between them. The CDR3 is CASSGRGIAEQYF. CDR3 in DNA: TGTGCCAGTAGTGGCAGGGGAATCGCCGAGCAGTACTTC.

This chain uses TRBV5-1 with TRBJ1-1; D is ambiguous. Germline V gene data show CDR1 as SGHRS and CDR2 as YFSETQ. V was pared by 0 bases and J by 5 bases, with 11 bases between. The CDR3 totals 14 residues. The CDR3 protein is CASSLGSGRTEAFF. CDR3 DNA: TGCGCCAGCAGCTTGGGCTCGGGTAGGACTGAAGCTTTCTTT.

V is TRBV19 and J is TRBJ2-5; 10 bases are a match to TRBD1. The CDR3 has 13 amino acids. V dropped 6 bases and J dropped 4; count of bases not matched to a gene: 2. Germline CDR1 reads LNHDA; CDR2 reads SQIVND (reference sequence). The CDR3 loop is CASRRDRGETQYF. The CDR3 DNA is TGTGCCAGTAGAAGGGACAGGGGAGAGACCCAGTACTTC.

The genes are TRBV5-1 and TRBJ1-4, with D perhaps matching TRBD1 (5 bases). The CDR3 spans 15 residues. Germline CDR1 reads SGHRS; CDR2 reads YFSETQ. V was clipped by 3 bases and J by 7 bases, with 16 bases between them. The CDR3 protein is CASSSRQPDSEKLFF. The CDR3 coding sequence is TGCGCCAGCAGCTCACGACAGCCGGATAGTGAAAAACTGTTTTTT.

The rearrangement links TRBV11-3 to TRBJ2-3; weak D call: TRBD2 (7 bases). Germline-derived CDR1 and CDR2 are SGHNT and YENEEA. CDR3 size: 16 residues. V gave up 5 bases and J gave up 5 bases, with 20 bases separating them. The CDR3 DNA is TGTGCCAGCAGCCCTCCGGGCGCGGGGGCAATAGATACGCAGTATTTT. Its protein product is CASSPPGAGAIDTQYF.

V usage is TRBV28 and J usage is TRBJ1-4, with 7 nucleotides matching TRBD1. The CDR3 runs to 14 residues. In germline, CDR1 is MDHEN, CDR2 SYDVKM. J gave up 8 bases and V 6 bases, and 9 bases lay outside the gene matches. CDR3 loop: CASSRPGTVEKLFF. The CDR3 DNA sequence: TGTGCCAGCAGCAGACCCGGGACAGTAGAAAAACTGTTTTTT. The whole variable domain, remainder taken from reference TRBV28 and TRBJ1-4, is DVKVTQSSRYLVKRTGEKVFLECVQDMDHENMFWYRQDPGLGLRLIYFSYDVKMKEKGDIPEGYSVSREKKERFSLILESASTNQTSMYLCASSRPGTVEKLFFGSGTQLSVL.

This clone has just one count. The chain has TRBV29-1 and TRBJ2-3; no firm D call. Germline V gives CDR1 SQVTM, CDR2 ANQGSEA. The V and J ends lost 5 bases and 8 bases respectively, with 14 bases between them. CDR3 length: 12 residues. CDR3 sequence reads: CSVHGGTGTQYF. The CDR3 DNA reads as TGCAGCGTTCATGGTGGCACCGGTACGCAGTATTTT.

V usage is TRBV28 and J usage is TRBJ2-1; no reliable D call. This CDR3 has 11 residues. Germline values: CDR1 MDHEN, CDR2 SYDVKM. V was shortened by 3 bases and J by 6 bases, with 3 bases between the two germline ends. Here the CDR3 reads CASSLVNEQFF. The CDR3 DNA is TGTGCCAGCAGTTTGGTCAATGAGCAGTTCTTC.

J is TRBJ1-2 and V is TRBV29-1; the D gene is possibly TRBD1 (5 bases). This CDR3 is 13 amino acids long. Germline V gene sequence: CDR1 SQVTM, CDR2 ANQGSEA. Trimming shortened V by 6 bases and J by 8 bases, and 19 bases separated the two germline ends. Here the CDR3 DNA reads TGCAGCGTGATTCCGGGACCTAAAGGGGGCTACACCTTC. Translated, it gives CSVIPGPKGGYTF.

The CDR3 DNA follows: TGTGCCAGCAGCCAAGAATCCTCTAACTATGGCTACACCTTC. Its protein is CASSQESSNYGYTF. This chain links TRBV4-2 with TRBJ1-2, with no clear D. Per the germline V gene, CDR1 is LGHNA and CDR2 is YNFKEQ. CDR3 length: 14 residues. Trimming shortened V by 0 bases and J by 0 bases, and 5 bases separated the two germline ends.

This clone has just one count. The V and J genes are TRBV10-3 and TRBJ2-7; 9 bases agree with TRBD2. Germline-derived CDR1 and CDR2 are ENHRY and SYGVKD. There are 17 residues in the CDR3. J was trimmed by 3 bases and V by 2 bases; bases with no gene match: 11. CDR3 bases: TGTGCCATCAGTGAGGCGGGAGGGCGGGATGTTAGCTACGAGCAGTACTTC. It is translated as CAISEAGGRDVSYEQYF.

The CDR3 sequence is CASSSRDAGYGYTF. The CDR3 nucleotides are TGTGCCAGCAGTTCAAGGGATGCTGGGTATGGCTACACCTTC. V and J are TRBV27 and TRBJ1-2; D not resolved. The V gene lost 4 bases and the J gene lost 5 bases, with 14 bases spanning the gap. This CDR3 contains 14 residues. The V gene's germline CDR1 is MNHEY and CDR2 SMNVEV (reference sequence).

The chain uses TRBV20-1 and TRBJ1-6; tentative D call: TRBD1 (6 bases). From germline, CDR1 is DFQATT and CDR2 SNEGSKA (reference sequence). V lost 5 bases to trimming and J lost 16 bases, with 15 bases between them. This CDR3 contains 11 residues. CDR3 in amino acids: CSAYRVQVLHF. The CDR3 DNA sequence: TGCAGTGCTTACAGGGTACAAGTTCTCCACTTT.

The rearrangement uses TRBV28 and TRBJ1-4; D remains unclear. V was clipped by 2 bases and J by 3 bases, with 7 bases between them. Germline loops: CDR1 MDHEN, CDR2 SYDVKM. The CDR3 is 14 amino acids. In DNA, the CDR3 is TGTGCCAGCAGTTTAGGGAGGGCTAATGAAAAACTGTTTTTT. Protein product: CASSLGRANEKLFF.

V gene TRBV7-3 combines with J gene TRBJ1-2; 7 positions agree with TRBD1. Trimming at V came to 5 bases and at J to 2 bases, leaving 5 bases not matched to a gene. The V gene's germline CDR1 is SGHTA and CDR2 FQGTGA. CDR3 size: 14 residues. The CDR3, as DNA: TGTGCCAGCAGCCCGCCGACAGGGAACTATGGCTACACCTTC. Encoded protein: CASSPPTGNYGYTF.

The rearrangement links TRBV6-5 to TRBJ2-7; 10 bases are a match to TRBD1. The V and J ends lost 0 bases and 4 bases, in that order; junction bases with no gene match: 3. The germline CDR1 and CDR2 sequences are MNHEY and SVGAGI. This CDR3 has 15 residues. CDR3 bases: TGTGCCAGCAGTTACTCGGGACAGGGGTATTACGAGCAGTACTTC. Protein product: CASSYSGQGYYEQYF.

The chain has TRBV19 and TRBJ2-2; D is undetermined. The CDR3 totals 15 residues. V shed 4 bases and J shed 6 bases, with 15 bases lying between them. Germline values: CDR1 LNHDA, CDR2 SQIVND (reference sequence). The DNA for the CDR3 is TGTGCCAGTAGTACCGACCAACCCGGGCCCGGGGAGCTGTTTTTT. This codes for CASSTDQPGPGELFF. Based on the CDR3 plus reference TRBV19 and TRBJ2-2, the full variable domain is DGGITQSPKYLFRKEGQNVTLSCEQNLNHDAMYWYRQDPGQGLRLIYYSQIVNDFQKGDIAEGYSVSREKKESFPLTVTSAQKNPTAFYLCASSTDQPGPGELFFGEGSRLTVL.

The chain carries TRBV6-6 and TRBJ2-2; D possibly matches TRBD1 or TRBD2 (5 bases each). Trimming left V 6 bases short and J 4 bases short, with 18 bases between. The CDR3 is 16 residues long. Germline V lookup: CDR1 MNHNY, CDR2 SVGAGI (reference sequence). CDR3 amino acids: CASSLEGTGLTGELFF. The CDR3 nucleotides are TGTGCCAGCAGCCTCGAGGGGACGGGTCTCACCGGGGAGCTGTTTTTT.